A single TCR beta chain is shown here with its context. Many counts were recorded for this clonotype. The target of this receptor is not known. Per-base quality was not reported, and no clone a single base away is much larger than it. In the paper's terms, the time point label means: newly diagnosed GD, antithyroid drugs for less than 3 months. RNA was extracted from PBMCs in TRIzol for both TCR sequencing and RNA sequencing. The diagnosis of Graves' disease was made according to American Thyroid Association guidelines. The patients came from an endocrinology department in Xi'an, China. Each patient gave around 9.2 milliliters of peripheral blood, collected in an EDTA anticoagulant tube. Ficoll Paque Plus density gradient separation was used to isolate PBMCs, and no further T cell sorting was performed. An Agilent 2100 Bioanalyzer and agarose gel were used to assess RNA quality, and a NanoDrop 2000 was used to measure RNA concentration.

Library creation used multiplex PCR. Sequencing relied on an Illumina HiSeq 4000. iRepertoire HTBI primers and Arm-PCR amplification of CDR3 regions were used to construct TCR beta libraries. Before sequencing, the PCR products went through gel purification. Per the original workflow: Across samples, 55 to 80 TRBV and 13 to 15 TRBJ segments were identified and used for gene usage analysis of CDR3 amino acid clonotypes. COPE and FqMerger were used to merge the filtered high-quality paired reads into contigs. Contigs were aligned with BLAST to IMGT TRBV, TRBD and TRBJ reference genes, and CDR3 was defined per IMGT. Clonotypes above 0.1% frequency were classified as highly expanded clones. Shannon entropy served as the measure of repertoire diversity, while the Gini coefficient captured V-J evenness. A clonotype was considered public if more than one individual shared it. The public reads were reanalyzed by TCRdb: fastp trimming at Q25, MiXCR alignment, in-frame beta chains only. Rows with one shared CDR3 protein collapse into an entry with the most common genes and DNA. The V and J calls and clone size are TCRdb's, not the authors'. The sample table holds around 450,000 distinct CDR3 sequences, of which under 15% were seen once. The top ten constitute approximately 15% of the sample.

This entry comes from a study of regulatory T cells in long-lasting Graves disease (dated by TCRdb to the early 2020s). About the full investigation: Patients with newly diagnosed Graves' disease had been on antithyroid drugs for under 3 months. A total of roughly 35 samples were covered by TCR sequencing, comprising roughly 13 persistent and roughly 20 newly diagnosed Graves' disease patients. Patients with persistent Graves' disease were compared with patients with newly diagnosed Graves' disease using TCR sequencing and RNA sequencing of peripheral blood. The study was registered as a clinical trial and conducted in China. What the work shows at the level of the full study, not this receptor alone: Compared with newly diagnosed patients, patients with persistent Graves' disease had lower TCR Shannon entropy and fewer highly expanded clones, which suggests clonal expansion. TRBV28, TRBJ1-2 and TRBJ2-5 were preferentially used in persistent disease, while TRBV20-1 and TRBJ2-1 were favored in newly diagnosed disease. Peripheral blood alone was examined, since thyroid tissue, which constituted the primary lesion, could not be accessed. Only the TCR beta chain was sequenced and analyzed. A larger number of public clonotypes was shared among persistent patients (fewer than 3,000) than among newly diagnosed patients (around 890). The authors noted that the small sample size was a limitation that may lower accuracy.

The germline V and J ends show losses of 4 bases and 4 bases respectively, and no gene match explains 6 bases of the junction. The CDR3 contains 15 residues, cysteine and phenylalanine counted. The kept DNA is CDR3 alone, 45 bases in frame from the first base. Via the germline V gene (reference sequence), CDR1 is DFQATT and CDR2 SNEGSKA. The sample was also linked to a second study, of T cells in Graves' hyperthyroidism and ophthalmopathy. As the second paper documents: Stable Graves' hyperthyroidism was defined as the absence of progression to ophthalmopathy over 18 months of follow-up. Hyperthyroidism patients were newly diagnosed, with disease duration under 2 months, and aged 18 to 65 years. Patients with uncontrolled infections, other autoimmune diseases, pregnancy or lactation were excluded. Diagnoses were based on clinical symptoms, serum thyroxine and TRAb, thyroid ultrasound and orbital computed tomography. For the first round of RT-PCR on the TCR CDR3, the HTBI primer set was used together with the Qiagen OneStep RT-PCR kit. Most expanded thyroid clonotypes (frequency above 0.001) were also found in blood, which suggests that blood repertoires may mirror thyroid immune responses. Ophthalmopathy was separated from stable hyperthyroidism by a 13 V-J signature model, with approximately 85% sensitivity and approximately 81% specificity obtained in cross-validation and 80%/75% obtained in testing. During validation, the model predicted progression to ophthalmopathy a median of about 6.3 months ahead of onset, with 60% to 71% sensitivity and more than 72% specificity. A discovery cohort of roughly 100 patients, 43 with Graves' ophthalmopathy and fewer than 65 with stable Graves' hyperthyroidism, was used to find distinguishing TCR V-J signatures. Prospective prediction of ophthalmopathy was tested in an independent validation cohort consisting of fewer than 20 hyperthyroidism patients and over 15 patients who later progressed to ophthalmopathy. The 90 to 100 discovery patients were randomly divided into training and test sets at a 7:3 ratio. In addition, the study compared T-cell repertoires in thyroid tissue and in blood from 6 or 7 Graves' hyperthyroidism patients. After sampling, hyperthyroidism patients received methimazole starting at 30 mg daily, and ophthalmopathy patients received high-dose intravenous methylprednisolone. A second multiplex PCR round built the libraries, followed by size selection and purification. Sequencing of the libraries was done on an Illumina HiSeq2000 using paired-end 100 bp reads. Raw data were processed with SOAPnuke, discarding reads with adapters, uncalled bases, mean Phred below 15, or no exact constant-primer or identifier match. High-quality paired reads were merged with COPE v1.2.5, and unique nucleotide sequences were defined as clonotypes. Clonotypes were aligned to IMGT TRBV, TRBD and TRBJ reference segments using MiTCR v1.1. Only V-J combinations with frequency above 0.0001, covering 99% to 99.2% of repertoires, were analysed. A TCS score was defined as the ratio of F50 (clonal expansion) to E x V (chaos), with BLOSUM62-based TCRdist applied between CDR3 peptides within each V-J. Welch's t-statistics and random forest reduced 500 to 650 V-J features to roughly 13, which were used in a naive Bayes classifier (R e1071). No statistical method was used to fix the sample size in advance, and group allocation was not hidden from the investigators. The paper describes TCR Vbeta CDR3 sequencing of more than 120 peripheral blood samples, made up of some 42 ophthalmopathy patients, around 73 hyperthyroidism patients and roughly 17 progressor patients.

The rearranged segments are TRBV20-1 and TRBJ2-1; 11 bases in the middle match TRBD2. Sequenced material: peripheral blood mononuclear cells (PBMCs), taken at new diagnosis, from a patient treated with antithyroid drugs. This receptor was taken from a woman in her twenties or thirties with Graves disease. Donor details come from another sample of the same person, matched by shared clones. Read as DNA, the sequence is TGCAGTGCTAAGGAGGGACTAGCGGCGTACAATGAGCAGTTCTTC. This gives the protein CSAKEGLAAYNEQFF.